This T cell receptor beta chain originates from a study of control samples from healthy donors and cancer patients. Germline CDR1 is LNHDA and CDR2 is SQIVND (reference sequence). The CDR3 consists of 14 residues. Trimming left V 4 bases short and J 2 bases short, with 12 bases between. The protocol was immunoSEQ multiplex PCR, while the TCRdb copy is restricted to in-frame clones and leaves out a portion. The repertoire holds under 7,500 clones, with approximately 82% as singletons. The chain uses TRBV19 and TRBJ2-7; maybe TRBD1 (6 bases). The material sequenced was PBMCs. The sequence was collected from a man in his sixties or seventies with lung cancer. Here the CDR3 DNA reads TGTGCCAGTAGTAGGACAGTCATCCCCTACGAGCAGTACTTC. Residues: CASSRTVIPYEQYF.